A selection of T cell receptor beta chains follows, all from one sample in a study of tumor-infiltrating lymphocytes in primary liver carcinoma. In TCRdb, the multiplex PCR reads were re-called with MiXCR into one record per CDR3 protein. The table lists 40,000 or so distinct CDR3 sequences, more than 70% of them singletons. Sequenced input: tumor-adjacent normal liver tissue. The origin of the receptors is a woman aged 25 to 45 with primary liver carcinoma and hepatitis B virus infection. CDR3s include the opening cysteine and the closing phenylalanine or tryptophan. The D gene is left open where the match is weak. Size is omitted from some rows. Given values are once, few, many or a class for expanded clones.

D gene: -
J gene: TRBJ2-2
V gene: TRBV6-5
clone size: -
CDR3 protein: CTSSPLPEGTGELFF
CDR3 DNA: TGTACTAGCAGTCCACTCCCCGAGGGGACCGGGGAGCTGTTTTTT

D gene: -
J gene: TRBJ1-4
V gene: TRBV7-8
clone size: few
CDR3 protein: CASSLDRGRDEKLFF
CDR3 DNA: TGTGCTAGCAGCTTGGATCGGGGCAGAGATGAAAAACTGTTTTTT

D gene: -
J gene: TRBJ2-3
V gene: TRBV5-1
clone size: few
CDR3 protein: CASGPGLAAVRADTQYF
CDR3 DNA: TGCGCCAGCGGTCCGGGACTGGCGGCTGTTAGGGCAGATACGCAGTATTTT

D gene: -
J gene: TRBJ2-7
V gene: TRBV11-2
clone size: -
CDR3 protein: CASSPASERYF
CDR3 DNA: TGCGCCAGTAGTCCAGCCAGCGAGCGGTACTTC

D gene: -
J gene: TRBJ2-2
V gene: TRBV29-1
clone size: -
CDR3 protein: CSVRRNTGERFF
CDR3 DNA: TGCAGCGTTCGACGGAACACCGGGGAGCGGTTCTTT

D gene: -
J gene: TRBJ2-7
V gene: TRBV5-6
clone size: -
CDR3 protein: CASSFGTGAFEHYF
CDR3 DNA: -

D gene: -
J gene: TRBJ1-2
V gene: TRBV7-9
clone size: -
CDR3 protein: CASNFSGGDGYTF
CDR3 DNA: TGTGCCAGTAACTTCTCAGGAGGGGATGGCTACACCTTC

D gene: -
J gene: TRBJ2-7
V gene: TRBV18
clone size: -
CDR3 protein: CASSPPEDYEQYF
CDR3 DNA: TGTGCCAGCTCACCACCGGAGGATTATGAGCAATACTTC

D gene: TRBD2
J gene: TRBJ2-1
V gene: TRBV4-2
clone size: -
CDR3 protein: CASSQDRSGTSGIYNERFF
CDR3 DNA: TGTGCCAGCAGCCAAGATCGGTCTGGGACTAGCGGGATATACAATGAGCGGTTCTTC

D gene: TRBD1
J gene: TRBJ2-1
V gene: TRBV10-1
clone size: -
CDR3 protein: CASSESGTGHYDVQFF
CDR3 DNA: TGCGCCAGCAGTGAGTCTGGGACAGGGCACTACGATGTGCAGTTCTTC

D gene: -
J gene: TRBJ2-3
V gene: TRBV27
clone size: -
CDR3 protein: CASRKTGLGGDTQYF
CDR3 DNA: TGTGCCAGCAGAAAGACCGGATTAGGAGGAGATACGCAGTATTTT

D gene: -
J gene: TRBJ2-5
V gene: TRBV18
clone size: -
CDR3 protein: CASSPSEGETQYF
CDR3 DNA: TGTGCCAGCTCACCTTCCGAGGGGGAGACCCAGTACTTC

D gene: TRBD1
J gene: TRBJ1-2
V gene: TRBV19
clone size: once
CDR3 protein: CASSILGTGGGYTF
CDR3 DNA: TGTGCCAGCTCTATCCTCGGGACAGGGGGTGGCTACACCTTC

D gene: -
J gene: TRBJ1-1
V gene: TRBV28
clone size: -
CDR3 protein: CASSLAWTVATEAFF
CDR3 DNA: TGTGCCAGCAGTTTAGCGTGGACGGTGGCAACTGAAGCTTTCTTT

D gene: -
J gene: TRBJ2-1
V gene: TRBV7-3
clone size: -
CDR3 protein: CASNLGDWIDNEQFF
CDR3 DNA: TGTGCCAGCAACTTAGGGGACTGGATCGACAATGAGCAGTTCTTC

D gene: TRBD2
J gene: TRBJ2-3
V gene: TRBV11-3
clone size: -
CDR3 protein: CASSLGFGAGAGGADMQYF
CDR3 DNA: TGTGCCAGCAGCTTGGGTTTTGGAGCGGGAGCGGGAGGCGCAGATATGCAGTATTTT

D gene: TRBD1
J gene: TRBJ2-5
V gene: TRBV12-3/TRBV12-4
clone size: -
CDR3 protein: CASSPGTGGMETHYF
CDR3 DNA: TGTGCCAGCAGCCCCGGGACAGGGGGCATGGAGACCCACTACTTC

D gene: -
J gene: TRBJ2-6
V gene: TRBV6-1
clone size: -
CDR3 protein: CVSSDRGSGANALTF
CDR3 DNA: TGTGTCAGCAGTGATCGGGGAAGTGGGGCCAACGCCCTGACTTTC

D gene: -
J gene: TRBJ1-5
V gene: TRBV5-6
clone size: -
CDR3 protein: CASSMGEPGGPQQF
CDR3 DNA: TGTGCCAGCAGTATGGGTGAACCCGGGGGGCCCCAGCAATTT

D gene: TRBD2
J gene: TRBJ2-7
V gene: TRBV6-1
clone size: once
CDR3 protein: CASSDEASGSYGQYF
CDR3 DNA: TGTGCCAGCAGCGATGAGGCTAGCGGTAGCTACGGGCAGTACTTC

D gene: TRBD2
J gene: TRBJ2-3
V gene: TRBV11-2
clone size: -
CDR3 protein: CASSHRGSGSLTDAQYF
CDR3 DNA: TGTGCCAGCAGTCATCGAGGGAGCGGGAGCCTCACAGATGCGCAGTACTTT

D gene: -
J gene: TRBJ2-2
V gene: TRBV6-1
clone size: -
CDR3 protein: CASSSGTDTGELFF
CDR3 DNA: TGTGCCAGCAGCTCGGGTACCGACACTGGGGAGCTGTTTTTT

D gene: TRBD2
J gene: TRBJ2-3
V gene: TRBV4-3
clone size: many
CDR3 protein: CASSPLLAGGGTDTQYF
CDR3 DNA: TGCGCCAGCAGCCCTCTCTTAGCGGGAGGGGGTACAGATACGCAGTATTTT

D gene: -
J gene: TRBJ1-2
V gene: TRBV10-3
clone size: -
CDR3 protein: CSISVGNYGYTF
CDR3 DNA: TGTAGCATCAGTGTAGGAAATTATGGCTACACCTTC

D gene: TRBD2
J gene: TRBJ2-7
V gene: TRBV6-5
clone size: -
CDR3 protein: CASCYSTGSGRVDGQYF
CDR3 DNA: TGTGCTAGCTGTTACTCGACCGGCAGCGGGAGGGTCGACGGGCAGTACTTC

D gene: -
J gene: TRBJ2-7
V gene: TRBV6-2/TRBV6-3
clone size: -
CDR3 protein: CASSYHLGNPNKQYF
CDR3 DNA: TGTGCCAGCAGTTACCACCTAGGGAACCCCAACAAGCAGTACTTC

D gene: -
J gene: TRBJ2-1
V gene: TRBV7-2
clone size: few
CDR3 protein: CASSLGGTLNEQFF
CDR3 DNA: TGTGCCAGCAGCTTAGGTGGGACTTTAAATGAGCAGTTCTTC

D gene: TRBD2
J gene: TRBJ2-2
V gene: TRBV11-3
clone size: -
CDR3 protein: CASSLCRTSVRAGRGGELFF
CDR3 DNA: TGTGCCAGCAGCTTATGCCGGACTAGCGTGAGGGCCGGAAGGGGCGGGGAGCTGTTTTTT

D gene: -
J gene: TRBJ2-5
V gene: TRBV11-1
clone size: -
CDR3 protein: CTSSWAGGTGTRYF
CDR3 DNA: -

D gene: -
J gene: TRBJ2-5
V gene: TRBV11-2
clone size: -
CDR3 protein: CASTQGGGTGTQYF
CDR3 DNA: TGTGCCAGCACTCAGGGGGGGGGCACTGGGACCCAGTACTTC

D gene: TRBD2
J gene: TRBJ2-5
V gene: TRBV28
clone size: -
CDR3 protein: CASGPLAGAQGTQYF
CDR3 DNA: TGTGCCAGCGGCCCACTAGCGGGGGCCCAAGGGACCCAGTACTTC

D gene: -
J gene: TRBJ2-7
V gene: TRBV11-3
clone size: -
CDR3 protein: CVSSPPVSNEQYF
CDR3 DNA: TGTGTCAGCAGCCCTCCCGTCTCCAATGAACAGTACTTC

D gene: -
J gene: TRBJ1-1
V gene: TRBV7-9
clone size: -
CDR3 protein: CTSSLSWVAFF
CDR3 DNA: TGTACCAGCAGCTTAAGCTGGGTGGCTTTCTTT

D gene: TRBD1
J gene: TRBJ1-2
V gene: TRBV7-9
clone size: -
CDR3 protein: CASSSRGTDNYGYTF
CDR3 DNA: TGTGCCAGCAGCTCCCGAGGGACAGATAACTATGGCTACACCTTC

D gene: -
J gene: TRBJ2-7
V gene: TRBV12-3/TRBV12-4
clone size: -
CDR3 protein: CASSHGDINYEQYF
CDR3 DNA: TGTGCCAGCAGTCATGGAGACATTAACTACGAGCAGTACTTC

D gene: -
J gene: TRBJ2-7
V gene: TRBV11-2
clone size: medium-sized
CDR3 protein: CASSLGVSYEQYF
CDR3 DNA: TGTGCCAGCAGCTTGGGGGTGTCCTACGAGCAGTACTTC

D gene: -
J gene: TRBJ2-7
V gene: TRBV11-2
clone size: -
CDR3 protein: CAISATRALALYEQYF
CDR3 DNA: TGTGCCATTAGCGCCACCCGGGCCCTCGCCCTCTACGAGCAGTACTTC

D gene: -
J gene: TRBJ1-3
V gene: TRBV6-6
clone size: -
CDR3 protein: CVSSYSGQGGESGNTIYF
CDR3 DNA: TGTGTGAGTAGTTACTCCGGCCAGGGTGGAGAATCTGGAAACACCATATATTTT

D gene: TRBD2
J gene: TRBJ2-7
V gene: TRBV29-1
clone size: -
CDR3 protein: CSALSRLGGGEQYF
CDR3 DNA: TGCAGCGCTTTGAGCAGACTGGGGGGGGGCGAGCAGTACTTC

D gene: -
J gene: TRBJ1-1
V gene: TRBV11-3
clone size: -
CDR3 protein: CASSQTWSEASF
CDR3 DNA: TGTGCCAGTAGTCAGACATGGTCTGAAGCTTCCTTT

D gene: -
J gene: TRBJ2-1
V gene: TRBV11-3
clone size: -
CDR3 protein: CVSSLDGSKEQLF
CDR3 DNA: TGTGTCAGCAGCTTAGACGGGAGCAAAGAGCAGCTCTTC

D gene: -
J gene: TRBJ2-1
V gene: TRBV12-3/TRBV12-4
clone size: -
CDR3 protein: CASSLAAGVNEQLF
CDR3 DNA: TGTGCTAGCAGTTTAGCGGCTGGGGTCAATGAGCAGCTCTTC

D gene: -
J gene: TRBJ2-3
V gene: TRBV12-3/TRBV12-4
clone size: -
CDR3 protein: CASSRPGGTDTQYF
CDR3 DNA: TGCGCTAGCAGTCGGCCAGGGGGCACAGATACGCAGTATTTT

D gene: -
J gene: TRBJ2-1
V gene: TRBV6-6
clone size: -
CDR3 protein: CASSYELNEQFF
CDR3 DNA: TGTGCCAGCAGTTACGAACTCAATGAGCAGTTCTTC

D gene: TRBD1
J gene: TRBJ2-2
V gene: TRBV4-2
clone size: -
CDR3 protein: CASSQRVTGVNTGELFF
CDR3 DNA: TGTGCCAGCAGCCAACGGGTGACAGGGGTGAACACCGGGGAACTGTTTTTT

D gene: TRBD2
J gene: TRBJ2-7
V gene: TRBV4-2
clone size: few
CDR3 protein: CASSQGTSISYEQYF
CDR3 DNA: TGTGCCAGCAGCCAAGGGACTAGCATCTCCTACGAGCAGTACTTC

D gene: TRBD2
J gene: TRBJ2-5
V gene: TRBV4-2
clone size: -
CDR3 protein: CGSSRNAGGGGAETQYF
CDR3 DNA: TGTGGCAGTAGCCGAAACGCGGGAGGAGGGGGGGCTGAGACCCAGTACTTC